Detailed here is one T cell receptor beta chain. Measured with immunoSEQ multiplex PCR; TCRdb has only the in-frame clones, and not every one. This sample has thousands of clones, with about 88% found just once. Specified time point: cycle 4 day 1 (C4D1), after 5 to 7 weeks of nivolumab. All patients relapsed after autologous stem cell transplantation, and brentuximab vedotin exposure varied. The data originate from a study of PD-1 blockade in classical Hodgkin lymphoma. Germline CDR1 reads SGHDT; CDR2 reads YYEEEE. The CDR3 contains 14 residues. V dropped 4 bases and J dropped 7; count of bases not matched to a gene: 8.

This receptor was identified in a human donor with classical Hodgkin lymphoma. The V and J genes are TRBV5-6 and TRBJ2-5, with 9 positions matching TRBD1. The sample in question was peripheral blood mononuclear cells (PBMCs), obtained before the fourth cycle of nivolumab. CDR3 bases: TGTGCCAGCAGCCTGAGGGACAGGGTCTCGACCCAGTACTTC. Translating it yields CASSLRDRVSTQYF.